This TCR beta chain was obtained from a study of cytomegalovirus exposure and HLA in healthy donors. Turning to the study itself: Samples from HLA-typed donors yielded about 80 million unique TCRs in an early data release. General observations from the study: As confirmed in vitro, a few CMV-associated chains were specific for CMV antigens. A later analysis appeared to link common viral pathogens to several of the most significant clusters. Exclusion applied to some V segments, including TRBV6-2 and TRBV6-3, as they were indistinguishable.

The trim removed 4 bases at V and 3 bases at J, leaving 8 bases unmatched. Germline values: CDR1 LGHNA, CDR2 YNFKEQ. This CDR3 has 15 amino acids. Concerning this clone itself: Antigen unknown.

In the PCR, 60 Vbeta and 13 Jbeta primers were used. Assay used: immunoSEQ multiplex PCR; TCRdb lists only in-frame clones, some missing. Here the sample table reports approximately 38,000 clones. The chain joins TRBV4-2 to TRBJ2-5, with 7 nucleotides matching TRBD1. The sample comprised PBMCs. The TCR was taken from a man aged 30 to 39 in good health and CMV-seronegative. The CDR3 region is CASSRGTEGEETQYF. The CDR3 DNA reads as TGTGCCAGCAGCCGAGGGACAGAAGGGGAAGAGACCCAGTACTTC.